These 10 T cell receptor beta chains originate from one sample sequenced in a study of T cell repertoires in cytomegalovirus infection. In TCRdb, the reads were re-called with MiXCR into one record per CDR3 protein. The table lists over 200,000 distinct CDR3 sequences, 12% to 15% of them singletons. The sample taken for sequencing was PBMCs. The source is a human donor in good health (CMV status not recorded). Some clones in this sample may be carry-over from other donors' samples.

In its sample, this clonotype was seen a few times. V and J are TRBV20-1 and TRBJ1-1, with a tentative D call TRBD1 (5 bases). Germline values: CDR1 DFQATT, CDR2 SNEGSKA (reference sequence). The CDR3 has 12 amino acids. The V end was cut by 0 bases, the J end by 10 bases, with 12 bases between. In DNA form, the CDR3 reads TGCAGTGCTAGAGAAGGCTACGGGGCAGCTTTCTTT. Translating gives CSAREGYGAAFF.

The chain is built from TRBV28 and TRBJ2-2, with D tentatively TRBD2 (5 bases). CDR1 MDHEN and CDR2 SYDVKM come from the germline V gene. The CDR3 is 18 amino acids. V was shortened by 2 bases and J by 6 bases, with 22 bases between the two germline ends. CDR3: CASSLSRLSPSSPGELFF. CDR3 in DNA: TGTGCCAGCAGTTTAAGCCGACTATCACCAAGCTCGCCCGGGGAGCTGTTTTTT.

This clonotype was recorded only once. The chain combines TRBV29-1 with TRBJ1-2; unclear D gene. CDR1 is SQVTM, CDR2 ANQGSEA, per germline. With 0 bases removed from V and 10 bases from J, the gap between germline ends came to 3 bases. The CDR3 has 9 residues. CDR3 region: CSVEEDYTF. CDR3 coding DNA: TGCAGCGTTGAAGAAGACTACACCTTC.

This clonotype appeared many times. This chain joins TRBV7-2 and TRBJ2-3; D unclear. CDR3 length: 17 residues. Trimming left V 4 bases short and J 2 bases short, with 19 bases between. CDR1 is SGHTA, CDR2 FQGNSA, per germline. CDR3 nucleotides: TGTGCCAGCAGCTCCTCCCGGACCGGTCCCCTCACAGATACGCAGTATTTT. As protein: CASSSSRTGPLTDTQYF.

The V gene is TRBV10-3, the J gene TRBJ2-1; 10 bases agree with TRBD1. The CDR3 length is 15 residues. V was pared by 6 bases and J by 4 bases, with 6 bases of the junction left unmatched. From germline, CDR1 is ENHRY and CDR2 SYGVKD. CDR3: CAIRAGTGDYNEQFF. The DNA of the CDR3 is TGTGCCATCAGGGCCGGGACAGGGGATTACAATGAGCAGTTCTTC.

This clonotype showed up many times. V and J are TRBV7-3 and TRBJ2-3; a weak D match, TRBD2 (5 bases). Germline CDR1 reads SGHTA; CDR2 reads FQGTGA. This CDR3 comprises 16 residues. With 5 bases removed from V and 7 bases from J, the gap between germline ends came to 22 bases. CDR3 protein: CASSPNTGSGINTQYF. CDR3 DNA: TGTGCCAGCAGCCCCAACACCGGTTCGGGGATAAATACGCAGTATTTT.

This clonotype was recorded many times. J is TRBJ2-7 and V is TRBV28; TRBD1 is a possible D gene (5 bases). Germline V gene lookup returns CDR1 MDHEN and CDR2 SYDVKM. Trimming left V 3 bases short and J 1 base short, with 25 bases between. The CDR3 runs 19 residues. As DNA, the CDR3 is TGTGCCAGCAGTTTCCTCCTTTCTCTTACCAGGGTAATGTCCTACGAGCAGTACTTC. This codes for CASSFLLSLTRVMSYEQYF. Using reference TRBV28 and TRBJ2-7 for the parts outside the CDR3, the full variable domain is DVKVTQSSRYLVKRTGEKVFLECVQDMDHENMFWYRQDPGLGLRLIYFSYDVKMKEKGDIPEGYSVSREKKERFSLILESASTNQTSMYLCASSFLLSLTRVMSYEQYFGPGTRLTVT.

This chain uses TRBV20-1 with TRBJ2-7; D tentatively reads TRBD1 or TRBD2 (5 bases each). The CDR3 spans 15 residues. Between the trimmed V and J ends, which lost 0 bases and 6 bases, there was a span of 18 bases. CDR1 DFQATT and CDR2 SNEGSKA come from the germline V gene (reference sequence). CDR3 nucleotides: TGCAGTGCTAGAGAGAAAGGGACCAAAAGAGGCGAGCAGTACTTC. Protein sequence: CSAREKGTKRGEQYF.

At least ten counts were recorded for this clonotype. V is TRBV6-1 and J is TRBJ1-5, with 9 bases fitting TRBD1. This CDR3 is built from 16 residues. The germline CDR1 and CDR2 sequences are MNHNS and SASEGT. V lost 2 bases, J lost 2 bases, and 4 bases stayed unmatched. The CDR3: CASSEYRDRGNQPQHF. Here the CDR3 DNA reads TGTGCCAGCAGTGAATACCGGGACAGGGGCAATCAGCCCCAGCATTTT.

This chain uses TRBV7-2 with TRBJ2-7; 10 bases align to TRBD2. There are 16 residues in the CDR3. The germline V gene encodes CDR1 SGHTA and CDR2 FQGNSA. J lost 5 bases, V lost 1 base, and 8 bases had no gene match. CDR3 sequence (DNA): TGTGCCAGCAGCTTAGGTCTAGCGGGAGTAGGCCACGAGCAGTACTTC. This encodes CASSLGLAGVGHEQYF.